These 5 T cell receptor beta chains were all obtained from the same sample, sequenced in a study of lymphopenia after photon versus proton radiotherapy. Sequenced by immunoSEQ multiplex PCR; TCRdb stores in-frame clones only, minus some. The table includes about 83,000 clones, more than 70% detected once. Sequences were derived from peripheral blood, sampled from a patient treated with proton-based radiotherapy. These receptors were obtained from a man aged 55 to 69 with pancreatic cancer.

This sequence joins TRBV4-1 and TRBJ2-2; D is uncertain. Per germline, CDR1 MGHRA and CDR2 YSYEKL. With 1 base removed from V and 2 bases from J, the gap between germline ends came to 20 bases. This CDR3 has 19 residues. CDR3 in amino acids: CASSQVPFGEPPNTGELFF. As DNA, the CDR3 is TGCGCCAGCAGCCAAGTTCCTTTTGGGGAACCTCCTAACACCGGGGAGCTGTTTTTT.

The chain carries TRBV7-8 and TRBJ2-3; D is perhaps TRBD1 or TRBD2 (5 bases each). The V and J ends lost 4 bases and 0 bases respectively, with 11 bases between them. CDR3 length: 15 amino acids. Germline CDR1 is SGHVS and CDR2 is FQNEAQ. This CDR3 reads CASSSSGPSTDTQYF. In DNA form, the CDR3 reads TGTGCCAGCAGCTCCTCGGGGCCTAGCACAGATACGCAGTATTTT. The full variable domain, completed using reference TRBV7-8 and TRBJ2-3, is GAGVSQSPRYKVAKRGQDVALRCDPISGHVSLFWYQQALGQGPEFLTYFQNEAQLDKSGLPSDRFFAERPEGSVSTLKIQRTQQEDSAVYLCASSSSGPSTDTQYFGPGTRLTVL.

In nucleotides, the CDR3 is TGTGCCAGCAGCTTCTTCGGGCTCCTTATGAACACTGAAGCTTTCTTT. Translating it yields CASSFFGLLMNTEAFF. J is TRBJ1-1 and V is TRBV5-6; D not resolved. Germline V lookup: CDR1 SGHDT, CDR2 YYEEEE. V was shortened by 2 bases and J by 0 bases, with 14 bases between the two germline ends. This CDR3 comprises 16 residues.

The rearrangement links TRBV6-4 to TRBJ1-5; D unresolved. From germline, CDR1 is MRHNA and CDR2 SNTAGT. V lost 0 bases and J lost 0, with 9 bases in between. The CDR3 length is 16 residues. The CDR3 reads CASSDSSSNSNQPQHF. The CDR3 DNA reads as TGTGCCAGCAGTGACTCAAGCAGCAATAGCAATCAGCCCCAGCATTTT.

This sequence joins TRBV19 and TRBJ1-1; D is uncertain. V shed 8 bases and J shed 0 bases, with 13 bases lying between them. This CDR3 has 14 residues. CDR1 is LNHDA, CDR2 SQIVND, per germline (reference sequence). CDR3 DNA sequence: TGTGCCAGTGTGCGGGCACCATTGAACACTGAAGCTTTCTTT. This codes for CASVRAPLNTEAFF.